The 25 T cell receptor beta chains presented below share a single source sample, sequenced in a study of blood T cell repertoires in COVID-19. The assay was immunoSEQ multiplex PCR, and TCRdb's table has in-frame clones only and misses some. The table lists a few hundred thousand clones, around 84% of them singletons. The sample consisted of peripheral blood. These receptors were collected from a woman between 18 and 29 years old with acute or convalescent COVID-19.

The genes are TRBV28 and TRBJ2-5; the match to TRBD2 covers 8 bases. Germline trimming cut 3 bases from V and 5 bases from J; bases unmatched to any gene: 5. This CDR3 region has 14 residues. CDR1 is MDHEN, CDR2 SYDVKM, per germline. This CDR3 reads CASSFGSGKETQYF. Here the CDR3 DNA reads TGTGCCAGCAGTTTTGGTAGCGGGAAGGAGACCCAGTACTTC.

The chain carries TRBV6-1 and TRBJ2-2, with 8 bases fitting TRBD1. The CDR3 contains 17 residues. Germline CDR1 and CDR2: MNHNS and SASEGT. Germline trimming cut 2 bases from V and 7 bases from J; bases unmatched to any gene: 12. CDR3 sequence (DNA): TGTGCCAGCAGTGAATGGGGCAGGGGGCTTTGGGGCGGGGAGCTGTTTTTT. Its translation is CASSEWGRGLWGGELFF.

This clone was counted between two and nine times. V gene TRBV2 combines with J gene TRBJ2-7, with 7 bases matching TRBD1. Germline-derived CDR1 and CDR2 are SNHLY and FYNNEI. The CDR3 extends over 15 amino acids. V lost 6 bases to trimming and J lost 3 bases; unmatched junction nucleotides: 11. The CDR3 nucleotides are TGTGCCAGCAGGCCTTGGATTTCAGGGGGCTACGAGCAGTACTTC. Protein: CASRPWISGGYEQYF.

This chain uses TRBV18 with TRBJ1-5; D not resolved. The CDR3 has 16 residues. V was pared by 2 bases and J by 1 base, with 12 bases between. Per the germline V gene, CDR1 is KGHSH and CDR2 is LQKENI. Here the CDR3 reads CASSPNRPGSNQPQHF. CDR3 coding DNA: TGTGCCAGCTCACCAAATCGGCCGGGAAGCAATCAGCCCCAGCATTTT.

CDR3 residues: CASSLGVGRGYGYTF. CDR3 in DNA: TGTGCCAGCAGCTTGGGCGTTGGCAGGGGCTATGGCTACACCTTC. J is TRBJ1-2 and V is TRBV5-6; D is perhaps TRBD1 (6 bases). Trimming stripped 0 bases from V and 4 bases from J, with 13 bases between. Germline lookup yields CDR1 SGHDT and CDR2 YYEEEE. This CDR3 is built from 15 residues.

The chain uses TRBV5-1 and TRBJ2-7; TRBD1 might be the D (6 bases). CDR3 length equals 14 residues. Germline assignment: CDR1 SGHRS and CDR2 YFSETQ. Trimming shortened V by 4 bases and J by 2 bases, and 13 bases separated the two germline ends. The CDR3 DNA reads TGCGCCAGCAGCCTACCGGACAGAACCTACGAGCAGTACTTC. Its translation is CASSLPDRTYEQYF.

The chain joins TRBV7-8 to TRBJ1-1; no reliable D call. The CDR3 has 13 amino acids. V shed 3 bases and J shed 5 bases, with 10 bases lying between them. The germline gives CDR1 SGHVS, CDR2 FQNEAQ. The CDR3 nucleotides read TGTGCCAGCAGCTTTTCGGGGAGGACTGAAGCTTTCTTT. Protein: CASSFSGRTEAFF.

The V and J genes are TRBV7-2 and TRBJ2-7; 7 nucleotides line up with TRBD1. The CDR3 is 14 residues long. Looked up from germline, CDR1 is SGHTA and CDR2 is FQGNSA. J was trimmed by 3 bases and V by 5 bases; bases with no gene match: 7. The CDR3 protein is CASSPRQGGYEQYF. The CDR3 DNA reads TGTGCCAGCAGCCCACGACAGGGTGGCTACGAGCAGTACTTC.

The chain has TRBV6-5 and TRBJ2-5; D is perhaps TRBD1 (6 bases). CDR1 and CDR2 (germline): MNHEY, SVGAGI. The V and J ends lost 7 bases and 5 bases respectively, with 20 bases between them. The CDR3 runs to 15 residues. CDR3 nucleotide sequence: TGTGCCAGCAAATGGACAGCCGATCAGGTGGAGACCCAGTACTTC. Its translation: CASKWTADQVETQYF.

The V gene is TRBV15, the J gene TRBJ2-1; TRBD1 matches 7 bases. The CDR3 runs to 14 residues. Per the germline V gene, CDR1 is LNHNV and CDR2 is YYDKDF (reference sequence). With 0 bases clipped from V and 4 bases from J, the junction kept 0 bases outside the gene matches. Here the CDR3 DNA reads TGTGCCACCAGCAGAGAGGGACAGTACAATGAGCAGTTCTTC. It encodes CATSREGQYNEQFF.

The CDR3: CASSQPMDTEAFF. CDR3 coding DNA: TGCGCCAGCAGCCAACCTATGGACACTGAAGCTTTCTTT. This chain uses TRBV4-1 with TRBJ1-1; D not resolved. The CDR3 runs to 13 residues. Germline CDR1 is MGHRA and CDR2 is YSYEKL. V was clipped by 2 bases and J by 3 bases, with 7 bases between them.

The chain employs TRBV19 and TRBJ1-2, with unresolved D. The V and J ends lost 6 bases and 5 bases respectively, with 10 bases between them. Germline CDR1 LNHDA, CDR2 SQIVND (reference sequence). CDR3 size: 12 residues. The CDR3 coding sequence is TGTGCCAGTAGCCCAGGTCGGTATGGCTACACCTTC. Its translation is CASSPGRYGYTF.

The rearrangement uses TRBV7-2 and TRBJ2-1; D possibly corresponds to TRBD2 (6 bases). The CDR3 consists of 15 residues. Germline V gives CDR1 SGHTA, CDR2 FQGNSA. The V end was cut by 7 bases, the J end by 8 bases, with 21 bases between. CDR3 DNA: TGTGCCAGCACCCTAGCGATAGGACACCAAGATGAGCAGTTCTTC. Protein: CASTLAIGHQDEQFF. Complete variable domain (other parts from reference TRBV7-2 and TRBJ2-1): GAGVSQSPSNKVTEKGKDVELRCDPISGHTALYWYRQSLGQGLEFLIYFQGNSAPDKSGLPSDRFSAERTGGSVSTLTIQRTQQEDSAVYLCASTLAIGHQDEQFFGPGTRLTVL.

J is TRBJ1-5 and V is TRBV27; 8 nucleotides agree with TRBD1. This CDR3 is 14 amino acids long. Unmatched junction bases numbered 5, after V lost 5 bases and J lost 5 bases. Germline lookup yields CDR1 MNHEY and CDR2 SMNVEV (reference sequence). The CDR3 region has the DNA TGTGCCAGCAGTCCTTACAGGGGGGATCAGCCCCAGCATTTT. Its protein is CASSPYRGDQPQHF.

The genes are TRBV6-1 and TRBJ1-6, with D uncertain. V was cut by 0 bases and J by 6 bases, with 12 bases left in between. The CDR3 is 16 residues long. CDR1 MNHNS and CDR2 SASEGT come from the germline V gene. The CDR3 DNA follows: TGTGCCAGCAGTGAAGCGCTCAGGATGTTTAATTCACCCCTCCACTTT. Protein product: CASSEALRMFNSPLHF.

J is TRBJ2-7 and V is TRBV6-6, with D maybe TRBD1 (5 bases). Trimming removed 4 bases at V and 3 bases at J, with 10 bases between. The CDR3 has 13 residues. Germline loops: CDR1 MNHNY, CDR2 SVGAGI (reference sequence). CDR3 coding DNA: TGTGCCAGCAGTTTCGACAGTCACTACGAGCAGTACTTC. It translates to CASSFDSHYEQYF.

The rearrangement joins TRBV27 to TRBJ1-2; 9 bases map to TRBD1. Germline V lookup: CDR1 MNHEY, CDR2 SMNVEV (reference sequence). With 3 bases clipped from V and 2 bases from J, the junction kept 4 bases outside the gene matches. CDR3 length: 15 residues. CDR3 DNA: TGTGCCAGCAGTTTCCGGACAGGGGAGAACTATGGCTACACCTTC. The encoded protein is CASSFRTGENYGYTF.

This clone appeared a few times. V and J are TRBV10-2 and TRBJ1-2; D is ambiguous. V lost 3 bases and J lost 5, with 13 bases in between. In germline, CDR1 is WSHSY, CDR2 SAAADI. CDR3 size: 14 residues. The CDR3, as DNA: TGCGCCAGCAGTGACGACTTGACGGGTTATGGCTACACCTTC. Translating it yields CASSDDLTGYGYTF.

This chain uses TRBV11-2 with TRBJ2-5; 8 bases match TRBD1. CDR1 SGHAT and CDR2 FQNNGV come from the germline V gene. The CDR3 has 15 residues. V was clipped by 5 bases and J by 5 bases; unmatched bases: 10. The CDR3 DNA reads TGTGCCAGCAGCAAGACAGGGGCGGCAGGGGAGACCCAGTACTTC. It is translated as CASSKTGAAGETQYF.

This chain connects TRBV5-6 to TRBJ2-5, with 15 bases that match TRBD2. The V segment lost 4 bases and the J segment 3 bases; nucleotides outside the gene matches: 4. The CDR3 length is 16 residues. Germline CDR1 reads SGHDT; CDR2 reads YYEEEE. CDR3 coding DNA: TGTGCCAGCAGCCTACGGACTAGCGGGAGGGAAGAGACCCAGTACTTC. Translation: CASSLRTSGREETQYF.

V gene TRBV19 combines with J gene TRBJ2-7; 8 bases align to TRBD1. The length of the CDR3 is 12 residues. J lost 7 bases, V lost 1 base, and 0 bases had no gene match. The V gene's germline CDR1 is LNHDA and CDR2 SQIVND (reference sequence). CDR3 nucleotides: TGTGCCAGTAGTATAGGACAGGGGGAGCAGTACTTC. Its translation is CASSIGQGEQYF.

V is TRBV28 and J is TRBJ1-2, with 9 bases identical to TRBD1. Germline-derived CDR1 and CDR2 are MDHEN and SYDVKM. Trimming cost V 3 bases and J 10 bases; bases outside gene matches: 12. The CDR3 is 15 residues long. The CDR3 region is CASSFEDRGGFVYTF. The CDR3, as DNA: TGTGCCAGCAGTTTCGAGGACAGGGGAGGGTTCGTCTACACCTTC.

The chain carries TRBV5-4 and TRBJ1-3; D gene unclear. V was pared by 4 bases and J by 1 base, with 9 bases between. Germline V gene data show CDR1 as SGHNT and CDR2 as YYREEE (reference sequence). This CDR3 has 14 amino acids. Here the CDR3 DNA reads TGTGCCAGCAGCCGACAAGAATCTGGAAACACCATATATTTT. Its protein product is CASSRQESGNTIYF.

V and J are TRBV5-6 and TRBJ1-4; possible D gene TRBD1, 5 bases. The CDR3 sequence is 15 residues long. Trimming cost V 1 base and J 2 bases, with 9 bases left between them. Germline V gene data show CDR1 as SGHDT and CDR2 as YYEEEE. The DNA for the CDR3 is TGTGCCAGCAGCTTGTCGGGGGGGACTAATGAAAAACTGTTTTTT. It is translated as CASSLSGGTNEKLFF.

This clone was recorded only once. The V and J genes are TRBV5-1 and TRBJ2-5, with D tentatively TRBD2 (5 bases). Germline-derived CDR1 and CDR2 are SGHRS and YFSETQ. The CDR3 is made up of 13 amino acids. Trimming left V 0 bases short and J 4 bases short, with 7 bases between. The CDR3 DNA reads TGCGCCAGCAGCTTGGAGAGCGGAGAGACCCAGTACTTC. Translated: CASSLESGETQYF.